This TCR beta chain originates from a study of human T cells and chemical hapten exposure (dated by TCRdb to the early 2020s). Looking at the study overall: For sensitization, 2% DPC in acetone was applied to an approximately 2 cm by approximately 2 cm area of upper inner arm skin. Throughout the study period of 20 to 25 weeks, patients also received therapeutic DPC doses to the scalp every week. For TCR sequencing, blood came from approximately 29 alopecia patients at anywhere from one to four time points (pre-sensitization, 2, 6 and 24 weeks). This study followed changes in the peripheral blood TCR repertoire in vivo during primary and secondary sensitization of alopecia patients to the hapten diphenylcyclopropenone (DPC). Libraries were pooled for sequencing, and variation in per-sample TCR yields was attributed mainly to small differences in library volumes within the pool. Blood samples were taken from patients before sensitization (week 0) and at 2, 6 and about 24 weeks after DPC sensitization. The patient cohort, mostly female, included alopecia areata with under or over 50% scalp involvement, alopecia totalis and alopecia universalis. Patch testing on the upper back used Finn chambers containing 0.01% DPC, with scoring done after 6 days according to International Contact Dermatitis Research Group standards.

The library was generated by RACE. Sequencer: NextSeq 500. Library preparation attached unique molecular identifiers to individual cDNA molecules for quantitative, reproducible TCR counting. Each blood RNA sample was used to sequence both TCR alpha and TCR beta chains. The authors' analysis ran thus. Samples had a median of around 92,000 TCRs, with a range from roughly 23,224 to 750,000. V, J and CDR3 annotation of the TCR reads was performed with the Decombinator software suite. Every sample was subsampled to the same number of TCRs (28,000) for the PS versus PT1 abundance plots. TCRs were defined as expanded if absent before sensitization and observed at least eight times at the 2-week time point. TCRdb passed the public sequencing reads through fastp at Q25 and MiXCR, retaining productive beta sequences. Merged by CDR3 protein, the rows form single entries marked with the most common genes and DNA. Here the V and J calls rest on TCRdb's processing, not on the authors' analysis. Across this sample there are about 98,000 distinct CDR3 sequences, with 10% to 14% seen only once. The leading ten clones occupy more than 2.5% of the sample.

The time point label on this specimen signifies: pre-sensitization, week 0. The treatment or condition label, as the study defines it: therapeutic diphenylcyclopropenone sensitization with weekly scalp DPC. At each patch-test visit, blood was drawn before the patch test was applied. Patients were considered eligible if aged 18 to 70, diagnosed with alopecia and deemed suitable for DPC therapy, and patients were excluded if pregnant. Unfractionated whole blood was collected in Tempus Blood RNA tubes, and total RNA was extracted from that blood. CDR1 and CDR2 are read off the germline V gene as ENHRY and SYGVKD. The CDR3 spans 14 residues, from the cysteine through the phenylalanine. Just the 42-base CDR3 DNA is kept, in frame starting at base 1. Findings and caveats that apply to the study as a whole: Expanded TCRs formed significantly more large CDR3 similarity clusters than pre-sensitization or healthy control sets, consistent with antigen-driven responses. DPC sensitization did not change the number of TCRs with a frequency above 1 in 1000, and there was no evidence of changes in global repertoire structure. Repeated subsampling changed both the strength of the expansion versus patch-test correlation and the threshold at which the correlation became significant. Patch test score was positively correlated with the number of PT1 expanded TCRs, with significance at thresholds 8, 16 and 32 but not at 4. All patients had alopecia, a presumed autoimmune disease, so their immune response might differ from that of healthy individuals.

Remarks on this clonotype: Its antigen is unknown. The sample holds no much larger clone one base away, and base qualities are not on file.

The sequencing used whole blood, collected in connection with sensitization to the hapten diphenylcyclopropenone (DPC). The V gene is TRBV10-3 and the J gene is TRBJ2-3; the D region possibly corresponds to TRBD2 (5 bases align). The clonotype originates from a woman aged 60-75 years with alopecia areata. Some clones in this sample may be carry-over from other donors' samples. The CDR3 protein is CAFCCRGREDTQYF. The bases read TGTGCATTCTGTTGTCGGGGAAGGGAGGATACGCAGTATTTT.